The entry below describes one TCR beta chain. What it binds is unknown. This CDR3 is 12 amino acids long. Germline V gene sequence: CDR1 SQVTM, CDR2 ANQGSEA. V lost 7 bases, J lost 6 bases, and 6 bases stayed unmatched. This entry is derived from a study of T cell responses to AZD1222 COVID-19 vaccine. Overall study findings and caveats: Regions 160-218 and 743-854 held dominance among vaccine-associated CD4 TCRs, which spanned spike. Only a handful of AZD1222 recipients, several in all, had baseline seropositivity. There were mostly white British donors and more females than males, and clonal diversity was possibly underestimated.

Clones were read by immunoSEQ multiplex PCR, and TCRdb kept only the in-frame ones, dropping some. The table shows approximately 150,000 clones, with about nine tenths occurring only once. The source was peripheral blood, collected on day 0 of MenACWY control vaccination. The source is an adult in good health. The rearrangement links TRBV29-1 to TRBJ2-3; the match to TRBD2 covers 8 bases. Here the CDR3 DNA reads TGCAGCGCCGGGAGGGTGGAGGATACGCAGTATTTT. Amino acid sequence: CSAGRVEDTQYF.